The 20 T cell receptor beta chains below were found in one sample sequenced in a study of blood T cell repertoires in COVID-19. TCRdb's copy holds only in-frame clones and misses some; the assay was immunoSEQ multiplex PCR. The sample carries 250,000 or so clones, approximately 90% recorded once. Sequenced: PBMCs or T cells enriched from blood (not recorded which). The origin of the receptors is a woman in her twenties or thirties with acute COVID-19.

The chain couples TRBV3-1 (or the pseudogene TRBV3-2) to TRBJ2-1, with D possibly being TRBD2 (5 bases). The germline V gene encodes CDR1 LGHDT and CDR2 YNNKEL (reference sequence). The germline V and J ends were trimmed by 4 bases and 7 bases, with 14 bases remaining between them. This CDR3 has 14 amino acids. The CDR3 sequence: CASSLERRGNEQFF. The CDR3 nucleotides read TGTGCCAGCAGCCTCGAGCGGAGAGGGAATGAGCAGTTCTTC.

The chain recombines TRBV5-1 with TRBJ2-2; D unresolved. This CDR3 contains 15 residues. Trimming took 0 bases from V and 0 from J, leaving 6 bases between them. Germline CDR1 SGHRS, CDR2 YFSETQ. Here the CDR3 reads CASSLGRANTGELFF. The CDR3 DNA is TGCGCCAGCAGCTTGGGACGGGCGAACACCGGGGAGCTGTTTTTT.

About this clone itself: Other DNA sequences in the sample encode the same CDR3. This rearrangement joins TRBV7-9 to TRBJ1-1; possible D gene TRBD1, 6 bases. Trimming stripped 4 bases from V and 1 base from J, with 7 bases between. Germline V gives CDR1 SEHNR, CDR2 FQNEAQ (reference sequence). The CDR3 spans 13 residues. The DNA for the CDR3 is TGTGCCAGCAGCTCACAGGGGAACACTGAAGCTTTCTTT. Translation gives CASSSQGNTEAFF.

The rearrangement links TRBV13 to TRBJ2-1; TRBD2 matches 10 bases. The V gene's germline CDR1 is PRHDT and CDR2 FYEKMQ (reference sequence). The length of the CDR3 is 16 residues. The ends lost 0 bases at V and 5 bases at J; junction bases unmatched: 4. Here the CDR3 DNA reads TGTGCCAGCAGCTTAGGATGGCTAGCGGGAGACAATGAGCAGTTCTTC. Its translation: CASSLGWLAGDNEQFF.

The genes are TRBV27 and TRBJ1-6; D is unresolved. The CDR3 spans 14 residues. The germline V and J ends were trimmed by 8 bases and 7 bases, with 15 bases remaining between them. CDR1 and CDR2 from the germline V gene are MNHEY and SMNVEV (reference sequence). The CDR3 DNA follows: TGTGCCAGCGGGTGGACTGCCGCCAATTCACCCCTCCACTTT. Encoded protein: CASGWTAANSPLHF.

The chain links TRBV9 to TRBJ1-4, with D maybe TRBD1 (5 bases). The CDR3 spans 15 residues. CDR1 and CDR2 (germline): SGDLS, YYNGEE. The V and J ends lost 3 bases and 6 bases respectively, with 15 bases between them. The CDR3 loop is CASSAFGGIDEKLFF. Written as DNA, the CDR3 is TGTGCCAGCAGCGCCTTCGGGGGAATAGATGAAAAACTGTTTTTT.

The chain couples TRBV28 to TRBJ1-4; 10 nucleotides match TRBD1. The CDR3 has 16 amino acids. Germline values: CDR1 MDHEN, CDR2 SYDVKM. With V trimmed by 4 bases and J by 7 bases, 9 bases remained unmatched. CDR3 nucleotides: TGTGCCAGCAGTTATAGGGACAGGGGAGGATTTGAAAAACTGTTTTTT. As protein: CASSYRDRGGFEKLFF. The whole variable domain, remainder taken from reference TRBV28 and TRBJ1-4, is DVKVTQSSRYLVKRTGEKVFLECVQDMDHENMFWYRQDPGLGLRLIYFSYDVKMKEKGDIPEGYSVSREKKERFSLILESASTNQTSMYLCASSYRDRGGFEKLFFGSGTQLSVL.

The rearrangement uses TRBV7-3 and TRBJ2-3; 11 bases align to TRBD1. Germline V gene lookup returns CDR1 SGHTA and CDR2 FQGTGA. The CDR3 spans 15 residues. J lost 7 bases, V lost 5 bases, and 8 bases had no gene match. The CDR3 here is CASSLGQGDTNTQYF. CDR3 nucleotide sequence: TGTGCCAGCAGCCTGGGACAGGGGGACACGAATACGCAGTATTTT.

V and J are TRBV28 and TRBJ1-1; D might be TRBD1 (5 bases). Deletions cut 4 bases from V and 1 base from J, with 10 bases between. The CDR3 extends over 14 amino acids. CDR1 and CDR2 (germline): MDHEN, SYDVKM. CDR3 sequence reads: CASSSVQENTEAFF. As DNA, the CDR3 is TGTGCCAGCAGTTCCGTACAGGAGAACACTGAAGCTTTCTTT.

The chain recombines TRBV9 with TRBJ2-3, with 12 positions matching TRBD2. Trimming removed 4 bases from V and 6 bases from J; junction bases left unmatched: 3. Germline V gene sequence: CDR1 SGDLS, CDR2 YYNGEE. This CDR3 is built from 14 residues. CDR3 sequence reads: CASSKLAGGDTQYF. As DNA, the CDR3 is TGTGCCAGCAGCAAACTAGCGGGAGGCGATACGCAGTATTTT.

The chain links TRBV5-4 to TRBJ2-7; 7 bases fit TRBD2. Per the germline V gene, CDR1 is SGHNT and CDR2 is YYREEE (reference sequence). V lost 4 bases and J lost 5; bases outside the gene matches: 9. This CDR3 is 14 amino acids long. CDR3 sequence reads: CASSQGLVVNEQYF. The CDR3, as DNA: TGTGCCAGCAGCCAAGGACTAGTTGTCAACGAGCAGTACTTC. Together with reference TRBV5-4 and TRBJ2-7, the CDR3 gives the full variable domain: ETGVTQSPTHLIKTRGQQVTLRCSSQSGHNTVSWYQQALGQGPQFIFQYYREEENGRGNFPPRFSGLQFPNYSSELNVNALELDDSALYLCASSQGLVVNEQYFGPGTRLTVT.

This chain's CDR3 is CASSLAGISGNTIYF. The CDR3 bases are TGTGCCAGCAGCTTGGCAGGGATCTCTGGAAACACCATATATTTT. The chain carries TRBV5-4 and TRBJ1-3; a weak D match, TRBD1 (5 bases). Germline loops: CDR1 SGHNT, CDR2 YYREEE (reference sequence). There are 15 residues in the CDR3. Deletions cut 0 bases from V and 0 bases from J, with 7 bases between.

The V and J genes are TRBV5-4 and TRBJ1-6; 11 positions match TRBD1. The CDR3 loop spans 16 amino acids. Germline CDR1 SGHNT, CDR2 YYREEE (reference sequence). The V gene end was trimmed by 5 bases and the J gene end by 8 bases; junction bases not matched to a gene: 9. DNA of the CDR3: TGTGCCAGCAGTTATGGACAGGGGGCCGTGTATTCACCCCTCCACTTT. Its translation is CASSYGQGAVYSPLHF.

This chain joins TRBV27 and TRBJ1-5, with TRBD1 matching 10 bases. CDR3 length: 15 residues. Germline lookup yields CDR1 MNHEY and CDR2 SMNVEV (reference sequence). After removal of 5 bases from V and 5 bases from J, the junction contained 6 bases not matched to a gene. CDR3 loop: CASSPDRGVDQPQHF. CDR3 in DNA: TGTGCCAGCAGTCCGGACAGGGGGGTTGATCAGCCCCAGCATTTT.

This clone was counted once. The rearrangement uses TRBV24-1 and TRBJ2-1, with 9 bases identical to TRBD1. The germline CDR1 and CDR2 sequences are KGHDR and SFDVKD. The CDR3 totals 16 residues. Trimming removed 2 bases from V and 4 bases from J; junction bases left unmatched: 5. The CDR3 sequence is CATSDWGQGDYNEQFF. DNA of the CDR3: TGTGCCACCAGTGATTGGGGACAGGGCGATTACAATGAGCAGTTCTTC.

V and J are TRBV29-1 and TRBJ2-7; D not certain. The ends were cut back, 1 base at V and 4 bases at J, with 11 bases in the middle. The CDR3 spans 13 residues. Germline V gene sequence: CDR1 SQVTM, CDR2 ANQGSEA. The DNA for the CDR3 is TGCAGCGTTGAAGCGGTAGACTCTTACGAGCAGTACTTC. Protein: CSVEAVDSYEQYF.

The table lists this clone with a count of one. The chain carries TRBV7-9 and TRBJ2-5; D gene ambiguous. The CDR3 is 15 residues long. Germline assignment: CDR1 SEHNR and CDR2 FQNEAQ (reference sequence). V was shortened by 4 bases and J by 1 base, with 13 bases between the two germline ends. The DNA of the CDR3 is TGTGCCAGCAGCTGGTCGACAACCTTCCAAGAGACCCAGTACTTC. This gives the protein CASSWSTTFQETQYF. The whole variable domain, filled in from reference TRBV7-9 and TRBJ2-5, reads DTGVSQNPRHKITKRGQNVTFRCDPISEHNRLYWYRQTLGQGPEFLTYFQNEAQLEKSRLLSDRFSAERPKGSFSTLEIQRTEQGDSAMYLCASSWSTTFQETQYFGPGTRLLVL.

DNA for the CDR3: TGTGCCAGCGGAGAGGACAGGGGGAGCAATCAGCCCCAGCATTTT. It translates to CASGEDRGSNQPQHF. V usage is TRBV28 and J usage is TRBJ1-5, with TRBD1 matching 10 bases. The trim removed 8 bases at V and 1 base at J, leaving 5 bases unmatched. The germline CDR1 and CDR2 sequences are MDHEN and SYDVKM. The CDR3 totals 15 residues.

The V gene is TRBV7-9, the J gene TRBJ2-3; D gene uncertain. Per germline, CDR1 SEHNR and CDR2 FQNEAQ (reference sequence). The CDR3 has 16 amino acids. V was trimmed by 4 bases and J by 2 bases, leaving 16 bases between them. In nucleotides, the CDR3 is TGTGCCAGCAGCTCACCCAGAGGCGAGGTCACAGATACGCAGTATTTT. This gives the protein CASSSPRGEVTDTQYF.

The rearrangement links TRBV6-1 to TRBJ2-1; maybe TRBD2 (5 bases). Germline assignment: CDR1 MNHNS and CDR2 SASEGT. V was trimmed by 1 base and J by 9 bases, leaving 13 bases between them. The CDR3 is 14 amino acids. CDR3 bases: TGTGCCAGCAGTGAAGACCTTTCCCGGGGTGAGCAGTTCTTC. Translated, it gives CASSEDLSRGEQFF.